The 5 T cell receptor beta chains below all came from one sample that was sequenced in a study of blood T cell repertoires in COVID-19. Produced via immunoSEQ multiplex PCR; TCRdb's table is partial and in-frame only. The sample holds about 210,000 clones, about 88% seen once. The sequenced sample was peripheral blood. The source is a man aged 55 to 69 with acute or convalescent COVID-19.

The CDR3 coding sequence is TGTGCCAGCAGCGGGGGCGGGGGGGCACCCCTCCACTTT. This codes for CASSGGGGAPLHF. V usage is TRBV9 and J usage is TRBJ1-6, with D possibly TRBD1 on 5 matching bases. The CDR3 spans 13 residues. Germline values: CDR1 SGDLS, CDR2 YYNGEE. Trimming left V 3 bases short and J 11 bases short, with 12 bases between.

The V and J genes are TRBV3-1 (or the pseudogene TRBV3-2) and TRBJ2-7, with 8 bases aligning to TRBD2. V gave up 4 bases and J gave up 2 bases; unmatched junction bases: 4. This CDR3 is built from 14 residues. The germline V gene encodes CDR1 LGHDT and CDR2 YNNKEL (reference sequence). CDR3 region: CASSRSGGAYEQYF. CDR3 sequence (DNA): TGTGCCAGCAGCCGATCGGGGGGGGCCTACGAGCAGTACTTC.

The rearrangement uses TRBV30 and TRBJ2-5; 8 bases align to TRBD1. Trimming removed 2 bases from V and 4 bases from J; junction bases left unmatched: 9. Germline CDR1 is GTSNPN and CDR2 is SVGIG (reference sequence). CDR3 length: 15 amino acids. The CDR3 sequence: CAWSNSSGGRETQYF. CDR3 coding DNA: TGTGCCTGGAGTAACTCCTCAGGGGGCAGAGAGACCCAGTACTTC.

DNA for the CDR3: TGTGCCAGCAGTTTAGGCAGGGGGAGGTCTAATGAAAAACTGTTTTTT. It specifies CASSLGRGRSNEKLFF. V usage is TRBV27 and J usage is TRBJ1-4; TRBD1 agrees at 7 bases. Losses at the gene ends were 2 bases for V and 3 bases for J; bases not matched to a gene: 6. The CDR3 has 16 residues. The germline CDR1 and CDR2 sequences are MNHEY and SMNVEV (reference sequence).

This chain's CDR3 is CASGRGGSNQPQHF. The CDR3 bases are TGTGCCAGCGGCCGCGGCGGTAGCAATCAGCCCCAGCATTTT. The chain has TRBV6-5 and TRBJ1-5; D is uncertain. Germline V gene sequence: CDR1 MNHEY, CDR2 SVGAGI. V lost 8 bases and J 0 bases, leaving 11 bases between the germline ends. The CDR3 sequence is 14 residues long.